The clone carrying this TCR beta chain was found a few times. Its antigen is undetermined. These data are taken from a study of cytomegalovirus exposure and HLA in healthy donors. The germline gives CDR1 MNHNS, CDR2 SASEGT. V was shortened by 2 bases and J by 2 bases, with 10 bases between the two germline ends. The CDR3 loop spans 15 amino acids. The PCR was carried out with 60 Vbeta primers and 13 Jbeta primers. Using immunoSEQ multiplex PCR, the repertoire was profiled, and TCRdb retains in-frame clones only, with some absent. The sample shows 200,000 or so clones, under 85% of them seen only once. The study, taken as a whole, reports: Later analysis placed DRB1 highest and HLA-C lowest in TCR association rates, which differed by HLA locus.

The V call is TRBV6-1, the J call TRBJ1-5; D is ambiguous. The sequence was obtained from a man aged 45-65 years in good health and CMV-seronegative. Sequenced sample: PBMCs. The CDR3 loop is CASSEMSERNQPQHF. The CDR3 bases are TGTGCCAGCAGTGAAATGAGTGAGCGCAATCAGCCCCAGCATTTT.